This T cell receptor (beta chain) was sequenced for a study of shared clonotypes between healthy human individuals. Produced via immunoSEQ multiplex PCR; TCRdb's table is partial and in-frame only. The sample records hundreds of thousands of clones, approximately 71% being singletons. This clone is a singleton in its sample. Other nucleotide sequences in the sample specify the same CDR3. V shed 5 bases and J 0 bases; nucleotides not matched to a gene: 4. CDR1 and CDR2 from the germline V gene are SGHVS and FQNEAQ. The CDR3 spans 14 residues. The sequencing input was PBMCs. The chain uses TRBV7-8 and TRBJ2-7, with 7 bases matching TRBD1. The receptor was derived from a middle-aged woman in good health. Some clones in this sample may be carry-over from other donors' samples. The CDR3 bases are TGTGCCAGCAGCCCTAGGGACAGCTCCTACGAGCAGTACTTC. Its translation: CASSPRDSSYEQYF.